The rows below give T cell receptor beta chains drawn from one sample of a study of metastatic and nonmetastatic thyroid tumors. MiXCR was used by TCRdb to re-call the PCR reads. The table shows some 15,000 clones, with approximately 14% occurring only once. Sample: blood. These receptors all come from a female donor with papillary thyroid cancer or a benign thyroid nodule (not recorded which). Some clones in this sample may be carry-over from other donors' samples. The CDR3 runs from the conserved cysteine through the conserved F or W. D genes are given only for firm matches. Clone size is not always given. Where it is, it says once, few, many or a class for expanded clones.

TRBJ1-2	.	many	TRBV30	TGTGCCTGGAGACCCCCTGGGGGCTATGGCTACACCTTC	CAWRPPGGYGYTF
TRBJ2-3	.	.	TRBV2	TGTGCCGGCTCGCCCTTAGGGCTAACAGATACGCAGTATTTT	CAGSPLGLTDTQYF
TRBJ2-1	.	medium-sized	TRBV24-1	TGTGCCACCAGTGATTTCGGTAATGAGCAGTTCTTC	CATSDFGNEQFF
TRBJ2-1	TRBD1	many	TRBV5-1	TGCGCCAGCGCGGACAGGGGTTCTTTTGGTCTAAGCTCCTACAATGAGCAGTTCTTC	CASADRGSFGLSSYNEQFF
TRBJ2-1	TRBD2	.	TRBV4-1	TGCGCCAGCAGCCAAGTTCGGGGACTACTGAACAATGAGCAGTTCTTC	CASSQVRGLLNNEQFF
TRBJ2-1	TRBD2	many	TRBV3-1	TGTGCCAGCAGCCAAGTAGCGGGAGCGAATGAGCAGTTCTTC	CASSQVAGANEQFF
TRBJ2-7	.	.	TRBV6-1	TGTGCCAGCAGAAAGGGGGTCGGGAGCTCCTACGAGCAGTACTTC	CASRKGVGSSYEQYF
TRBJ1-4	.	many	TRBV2	TGTGCCAGCAAAGACGTCCCGGAGGAAAAACTGTTTTTT	CASKDVPEEKLFF
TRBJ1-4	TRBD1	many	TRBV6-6	TGTGCCAGCAGTTACGCGCCCTGGGGACAGGGGAGTGAAAAACTGTTTTTT	CASSYAPWGQGSEKLFF
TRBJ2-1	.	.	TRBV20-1	TGCAGTGCTAGTTTGTCGGTATCCTACAATGAGCAGTTCTTC	CSASLSVSYNEQFF
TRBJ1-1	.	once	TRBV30	TGTGCCTGGAGATTGAACACTGAAGCTTTCTTT	CAWRLNTEAFF
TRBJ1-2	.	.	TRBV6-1	TGTGCCAGCAGCCTCGGGAGCGACTATGGCTACACCTTC	CASSLGSDYGYTF
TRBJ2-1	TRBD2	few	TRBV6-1	TGTGCCAGCAGTGACACCGGGACTAGCGGGAGCAATGAGCAGTTCTTC	CASSDTGTSGSNEQFF
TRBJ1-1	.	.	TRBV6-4	TGTGCCAGGAGTGACTCGGTTGGATTGGGTGAAGCTTTCTTT	CARSDSVGLGEAFF
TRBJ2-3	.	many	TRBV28	TGTTCCACCGAGTATGAGGGCACAGATACGCAGTATTTT	CSTEYEGTDTQYF
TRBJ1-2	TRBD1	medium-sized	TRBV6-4	TGTGCCAGCAGCCTGGGGACAGGGACAAAACGGGGCTATGGCTACACCTTC	CASSLGTGTKRGYGYTF
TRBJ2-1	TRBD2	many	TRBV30	TGTGCAGCGGGACTAGCGGGAGGCCACAATGAGCAGTTCTTC	CAAGLAGGHNEQFF